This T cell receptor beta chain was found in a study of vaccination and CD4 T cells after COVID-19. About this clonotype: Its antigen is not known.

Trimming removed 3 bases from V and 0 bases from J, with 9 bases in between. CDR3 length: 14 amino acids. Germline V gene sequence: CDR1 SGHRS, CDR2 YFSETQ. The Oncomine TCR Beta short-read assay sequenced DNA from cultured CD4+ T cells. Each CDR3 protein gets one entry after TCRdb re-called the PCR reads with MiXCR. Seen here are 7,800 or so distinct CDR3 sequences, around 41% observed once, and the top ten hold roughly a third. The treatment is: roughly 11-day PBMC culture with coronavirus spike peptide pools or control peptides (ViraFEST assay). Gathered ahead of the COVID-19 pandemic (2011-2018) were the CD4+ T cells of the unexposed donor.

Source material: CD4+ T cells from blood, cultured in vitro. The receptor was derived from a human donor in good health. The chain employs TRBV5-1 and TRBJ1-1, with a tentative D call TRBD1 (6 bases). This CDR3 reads CASSSGQLNTEAFF. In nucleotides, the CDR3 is TGCGCCAGCAGCTCCGGACAGTTGAACACTGAAGCTTTCTTT.